The subject of this entry is one T cell receptor (beta chain). Its antigen remains unidentified. Between the trimmed V and J ends, which lost 1 base and 2 bases, there was a span of 6 bases. This CDR3 has 13 residues. Germline V gene sequence: CDR1 SGHVS, CDR2 FQNEAQ. The sample originates from a study of cytomegalovirus exposure and HLA in healthy donors. Study results and limitations: Investigators reported some 150 TCR beta chains as tied to cytomegalovirus. Differences between HLA loci emerged in a later analysis of TCR association rates, with DRB1 most and HLA-C fewest. A later analysis appeared to link common viral pathogens to several of the most significant clusters. Per a prior analysis, the majority of TCR beta V segments were productive roughly 90% or roughly 30% of the time.

Amplification used 60 Vbeta primers and 13 Jbeta primers. Here immunoSEQ multiplex PCR was the method, and the copy in TCRdb shows in-frame clones only, minus some. The table has over 150,000 clones, around 85% seen once. The sequencing sample was made of PBMCs. This TCR was recovered from a woman aged 25 to 45 in good health and CMV-seronegative. The chain joins TRBV7-8 to TRBJ2-7; D is unclear. CDR3 nucleotide sequence: TGTGCCAGCAGCTTAGTGCAGACCTACGAGCAGTACTTC. Residues: CASSLVQTYEQYF.